This is a list of T cell receptor beta chains from one sample in a study of CD4 T cells in relation to SARS-CoV-2 and coronaviruses. For these TCRs, the target antigens are not known. Libraries were prepared by immunoSEQ multiplex PCR; TCRdb keeps only in-frame clonotypes and omits some of them. Among about 29,000 clones listed, approximately 75% were seen once. Input material: CD4+ T cells from PBMCs, cultured in vitro. These receptors came from a human donor in good health. Both conserved end residues are trimmed from each CDR3. A D gene is named only where the DNA matches it firmly. Clone sizes are given selectively: once, few, many, or a class where the clone is expanded.

d_gene: TRBD1
v_gene: TRBV20-1
j_gene: TRBJ2-2
abundance: once
CDR3aa: SASRTGGMAGELF

d_gene: -
v_gene: TRBV27
j_gene: TRBJ2-7
abundance: -
CDR3aa: ASRSSRASYEQY

d_gene: TRBD1
v_gene: TRBV5-6
j_gene: TRBJ1-2
abundance: -
CDR3aa: ASSFGTGAYGYT

d_gene: -
v_gene: TRBV6-1
j_gene: TRBJ1-5
abundance: -
CDR3aa: ASSEAGGNQPQH

d_gene: -
v_gene: TRBV19
j_gene: TRBJ2-3
abundance: -
CDR3aa: ASSIKLGTDTQY

d_gene: -
v_gene: TRBV19
j_gene: TRBJ1-3
abundance: -
CDR3aa: ASIQDTLLYSGNTIY

d_gene: -
v_gene: TRBV12-3/TRBV12-4
j_gene: TRBJ1-6
abundance: few
CDR3aa: ASSFQYNSPLH

d_gene: -
v_gene: TRBV6-2/TRBV6-3
j_gene: TRBJ1-2
abundance: -
CDR3aa: ASSRPGTDYGYT

d_gene: -
v_gene: TRBV9
j_gene: TRBJ1-1
abundance: -
CDR3aa: ASSFRTDKASEAF

d_gene: -
v_gene: TRBV5-1
j_gene: TRBJ2-3
abundance: -
CDR3aa: ASSFGVPSTDTQY

d_gene: -
v_gene: TRBV27
j_gene: TRBJ1-6
abundance: -
CDR3aa: ASSSQENNSPLH

d_gene: -
v_gene: TRBV7-2
j_gene: TRBJ2-1
abundance: few
CDR3aa: ASSFRESGEQF

d_gene: TRBD1
v_gene: TRBV19
j_gene: TRBJ1-5
abundance: -
CDR3aa: ASSIEAGQYSNQPQH

d_gene: -
v_gene: TRBV5-6
j_gene: TRBJ2-7
abundance: -
CDR3aa: ASSSRGIKTYEQY

d_gene: TRBD1
v_gene: TRBV11-2
j_gene: TRBJ2-5
abundance: -
CDR3aa: ASSLGNRGRETQY

d_gene: -
v_gene: TRBV28
j_gene: TRBJ1-1
abundance: -
CDR3aa: ASSGHGRNTEAF

d_gene: -
v_gene: TRBV7-2
j_gene: TRBJ1-2
abundance: few
CDR3aa: ASSLGGNNYGYT

d_gene: TRBD1
v_gene: TRBV29-1
j_gene: TRBJ1-1
abundance: -
CDR3aa: SVAGQGGTEAF

d_gene: -
v_gene: TRBV9
j_gene: TRBJ1-6
abundance: -
CDR3aa: ASSVEGPSPLH

d_gene: -
v_gene: TRBV12-3/TRBV12-4
j_gene: TRBJ2-3
abundance: -
CDR3aa: ASSPQTTDTQY

d_gene: TRBD2
v_gene: TRBV10-3
j_gene: TRBJ2-3
abundance: -
CDR3aa: AISDVGLAGGYTDTQY

d_gene: -
v_gene: TRBV5-1
j_gene: TRBJ2-1
abundance: -
CDR3aa: ASSLVQVRNNEQF

d_gene: -
v_gene: TRBV19
j_gene: TRBJ1-4
abundance: once
CDR3aa: ASSVRDPLGEKLF

d_gene: TRBD2
v_gene: TRBV19
j_gene: TRBJ2-1
abundance: -
CDR3aa: ASSETSGSAFSSYNEQF

d_gene: -
v_gene: TRBV4-3
j_gene: TRBJ2-3
abundance: -
CDR3aa: ASSQDGGRGGTDTQY

d_gene: -
v_gene: TRBV6-5
j_gene: TRBJ1-3
abundance: -
CDR3aa: ASRPSGISGNTIY

d_gene: -
v_gene: TRBV15
j_gene: TRBJ2-7
abundance: once
CDR3aa: ATSSAPHEQY

d_gene: TRBD1
v_gene: TRBV18
j_gene: TRBJ1-5
abundance: -
CDR3aa: ASSKDRDGNQPQH

d_gene: TRBD2
v_gene: TRBV4-1
j_gene: TRBJ2-1
abundance: -
CDR3aa: ASSQGGRALGEQF

d_gene: -
v_gene: TRBV11-2
j_gene: TRBJ2-2
abundance: -
CDR3aa: ASSGVDFSTGELF

d_gene: TRBD1
v_gene: TRBV7-2
j_gene: TRBJ1-5
abundance: -
CDR3aa: ASSLGGTGGQPQH

d_gene: -
v_gene: TRBV6-5
j_gene: TRBJ2-4
abundance: -
CDR3aa: ASSFSRGPRNIQY

d_gene: TRBD1
v_gene: TRBV7-8
j_gene: TRBJ2-7
abundance: -
CDR3aa: ASSPRTGVAEQY

d_gene: TRBD2
v_gene: TRBV5-1
j_gene: TRBJ2-3
abundance: -
CDR3aa: ASSLARRLGLAGGGDTQY

d_gene: TRBD2
v_gene: TRBV11-2
j_gene: TRBJ2-2
abundance: -
CDR3aa: ASSLGLAYTGELF

d_gene: TRBD1
v_gene: TRBV5-8
j_gene: TRBJ2-7
abundance: once
CDR3aa: ASSSGQGTHEQY

d_gene: -
v_gene: TRBV6-5
j_gene: TRBJ2-7
abundance: few
CDR3aa: ASTAPKQY

d_gene: TRBD1
v_gene: TRBV6-2/TRBV6-3
j_gene: TRBJ2-7
abundance: -
CDR3aa: ASSYRQGVTYEQY